The T cell receptor (beta chain) under discussion was sequenced for a study of T cell clones after liver transplantation. Trimming cost V 2 bases and J 0 bases, with 11 bases left between them. CDR1 and CDR2 from the germline V gene are GTSNPN and SVGIG (reference sequence). The CDR3 consists of 14 residues. Measured with immunoSEQ multiplex PCR; TCRdb has only the in-frame clones, and not every one. The sample contains roughly 120,000 clones, 90% of which appear only once. The source was CD4+ T cells from blood, collected 12 months after liver transplant. The rearrangement uses TRBV30 and TRBJ2-7; D is undetermined. The origin of this receptor is a human patient who received a liver transplant. Some T cells here may be from the graft donor. The CDR3 is CAWSLTGFSYEQYF. The CDR3 DNA is TGTGCCTGGAGTTTAACGGGTTTCTCCTACGAGCAGTACTTC.